One and the same sample provided the 32 T cell receptor beta chains below, sequenced in a study of blood T cell repertoires in COVID-19. Clones were sequenced by immunoSEQ multiplex PCR, and TCRdb holds only the in-frame ones, with some missing. This sample carries tens of thousands of clones, approximately 83% of them seen once, and the ten largest clones take 20% to 25%. The sequencing input was peripheral blood. These receptors were obtained from a man older than 75 with active or convalescent COVID-19.

This clone came up a few times. This chain uses TRBV27 with TRBJ1-1; D is uncertain. The CDR3 is 14 amino acids. Per germline, CDR1 MNHEY and CDR2 SMNVEV (reference sequence). Trimming removed 6 bases from V and 1 base from J, with 12 bases in between. CDR3 nucleotides: TGTGCCAGCAGGCTCTCCCCAGAGAACACTGAAGCTTTCTTT. Protein sequence: CASRLSPENTEAFF.

The DNA of the CDR3 is TGTGCCAGCAGCTTCCAACTAGCGACAGCCTACGAGCAGTACTTC. Amino acid sequence: CASSFQLATAYEQYF. V is TRBV3-1 (or the pseudogene TRBV3-2) and J is TRBJ2-7, with 7 bases that match TRBD2. The germline CDR1 and CDR2 sequences are LGHDT and YNNKEL (reference sequence). The CDR3 length is 15 residues. The junction had 9 bases not matched to a gene; V was cut back by 5 bases and J by 2 bases.

The CDR3 DNA sequence: TGTGCCAGTAGTCTCCCCGGGACAGCCAATAATGAAAAACTGTTTTTT. It yields the protein CASSLPGTANNEKLFF. This chain joins TRBV19 and TRBJ1-4; 7 nucleotides agree with TRBD1. V was pared by 5 bases and J by 4 bases, with 10 bases of the junction left unmatched. Germline V gene sequence: CDR1 LNHDA, CDR2 SQIVND (reference sequence). The CDR3 is made up of 16 amino acids.

This chain uses TRBV30 with TRBJ2-7, with 13 nucleotides matching TRBD2. J was trimmed by 11 bases and V by 7 bases; bases with no gene match: 8. The V gene's germline CDR1 is GTSNPN and CDR2 SVGIG (reference sequence). There are 12 residues in the CDR3. The CDR3 DNA follows: TGTGCCTTAGGACTAGCGGGGGAGCGGAAGTACTTC. As protein: CALGLAGERKYF.

This chain links TRBV5-1 with TRBJ1-1, with D tentatively TRBD1 (6 bases). CDR3 length equals 13 residues. Germline assignment: CDR1 SGHRS and CDR2 YFSETQ. Trimming stripped 0 bases from V and 9 bases from J, with 12 bases between. The CDR3 sequence is CASSLEGGSQAFF. The CDR3, as DNA: TGCGCCAGCAGCTTGGAGGGGGGGAGTCAAGCTTTCTTT.

This clone was recorded a few times. The chain links TRBV18 to TRBJ1-3; tentatively, D is TRBD1 (6 bases). In germline, CDR1 is KGHSH, CDR2 LQKENI. This CDR3 region has 15 residues. Trimming cost V 4 bases and J 0 bases, with 10 bases left between them. CDR3 amino acids: CASSQDRFSGNTIYF. The CDR3 DNA reads TGTGCCAGCTCACAAGACAGGTTCTCTGGAAACACCATATATTTT. The variable domain in full, completed from reference TRBV18 and TRBJ1-3, reads NAGVMQNPRHLVRRRGQEARLRCSPMKGHSHVYWYRQLPEEGLKFMVYLQKENIIDESGMPKERFSAEFPKEGPSILRIQQVVRGDSAAYFCASSQDRFSGNTIYFGEGSWLTVV.

The rearrangement joins TRBV10-1 to TRBJ1-1; 8 nucleotides line up with TRBD1. CDR3 size: 12 residues. Looked up from germline, CDR1 is WNHNN and CDR2 is SYGVQD (reference sequence). The V gene end was trimmed by 0 bases and the J gene end by 11 bases; junction bases not matched to a gene: 2. This chain's CDR3 is CASSESDRAAFF. Here the CDR3 DNA reads TGCGCCAGCAGTGAGTCGGACAGGGCGGCTTTCTTT.

The V gene is TRBV5-6, the J gene TRBJ1-2; 9 positions agree with TRBD1. The CDR3 totals 14 residues. J gave up 11 bases and V 3 bases, and 11 bases lay outside the gene matches. Germline V CDR1 and CDR2: SGHDT, YYEEEE. In nucleotides, the CDR3 is TGTGCCAGCAGCTCCGGTCCGGGACAGGGTGGATACACCTTC. Translating it yields CASSSGPGQGGYTF.

The CDR3 spells CASTPSVGQANTEAFF. The CDR3 DNA reads as TGTGCCAGTACGCCTTCAGTTGGTCAGGCGAACACTGAAGCTTTCTTT. The chain joins TRBV19 to TRBJ1-1; D not certain. Germline V gives CDR1 LNHDA, CDR2 SQIVND (reference sequence). V was cut by 7 bases and J by 1 base, with 19 bases left in between. The CDR3 consists of 16 residues.

The chain is built from TRBV18 and TRBJ1-5; the D gene is possibly TRBD1 (5 bases). V dropped 6 bases and J dropped 7 bases, with 10 bases sitting between them. Germline loops: CDR1 KGHSH, CDR2 LQKENI. This CDR3 spans 12 amino acids. The CDR3 region is CASSLAGQPQHF. CDR3 nucleotide sequence: TGTGCCAGCTCCCTCGCAGGGCAGCCCCAGCATTTT.

DNA of the CDR3: TGTGCCAGCAGCTTCCGGGAATCCTACGAGCAGTACTTC. It codes for CASSFRESYEQYF. The genes are TRBV7-2 and TRBJ2-7, with a tentative D call TRBD2 (5 bases). Germline-derived CDR1 and CDR2 are SGHTA and FQGNSA. The CDR3 runs to 13 residues. Between the trimmed V and J ends, which lost 3 bases and 1 base, there was a span of 7 bases.

This chain uses TRBV11-2 with TRBJ2-2; 9 bases line up with TRBD2. Germline V gene lookup returns CDR1 SGHAT and CDR2 FQNNGV. The CDR3 runs 16 residues. After removal of 7 bases from V and 6 bases from J, the junction contained 12 bases not matched to a gene. CDR3 sequence: CASTLRGRALSGELFF. CDR3 coding DNA: TGTGCCAGCACCCTCCGCGGGAGGGCCCTTTCCGGGGAGCTGTTTTTT.

For this clone: The junction does not match germline at one end; this may be a read error. This CDR3 reads CASRDRGPELF. The CDR3 DNA is TGTGCCAGCAGAGACAGGGGGCCTGAGCTCTTT. The chain recombines TRBV28 with TRBJ1-6, with 10 bases that match TRBD1. This CDR3 has 11 amino acids. Germline V lookup: CDR1 MDHEN, CDR2 SYDVKM.

The chain links TRBV15 to TRBJ2-7; D might be TRBD2 (6 bases). Germline V gene lookup returns CDR1 LNHNV and CDR2 YYDKDF (reference sequence). There are 17 residues in the CDR3. V gave up 0 bases and J gave up 9 bases, with 24 bases separating them. In DNA form, the CDR3 reads TGTGCCACCAGCAGAGATGGCCTCATCGGCACCCGGAGGGGGCAGTACTTC. The encoded protein is CATSRDGLIGTRRGQYF.

The chain couples TRBV5-1 to TRBJ2-5; TRBD2 agrees at 8 bases. Germline CDR1 is SGHRS and CDR2 is YFSETQ. The CDR3 spans 16 residues. V lost 3 bases, J lost 2 bases, and 9 bases stayed unmatched. The CDR3 sequence: CASSSGAGEGQETQYF. The DNA for the CDR3 is TGCGCCAGCAGCTCGGGAGCGGGGGAGGGTCAAGAGACCCAGTACTTC.

The rearrangement links TRBV5-4 to TRBJ2-5; a possible D gene is TRBD1 (6 bases). V lost 4 bases and J 7 bases, leaving 17 bases between the germline ends. The CDR3 has 14 residues. The germline gives CDR1 SGHNT, CDR2 YYREEE (reference sequence). DNA for the CDR3: TGTGCCAGCAGCCCGGGACACCCCCGAGGGACCCAGTACTTC. Protein: CASSPGHPRGTQYF.

This clone has just a few counts. The V and J genes are TRBV30 and TRBJ1-4, with 10 bases fitting TRBD1. This CDR3 comprises 13 residues. J was trimmed by 7 bases and V by 4 bases; bases with no gene match: 3. The germline gives CDR1 GTSNPN, CDR2 SVGIG (reference sequence). The CDR3 loop is CAWNRDRGEKLFF. CDR3 DNA sequence: TGTGCCTGGAACAGGGACAGGGGTGAAAAACTGTTTTTT. Together with reference TRBV30 and TRBJ1-4, the CDR3 gives the full variable domain: SQTIHQWPATLVQPVGSPLSLECTVEGTSNPNLYWYRQAAGRGLQLLFYSVGIGQISSEVPQNLSASRPQDRQFILSSKKLLLSDSGFYLCAWNRDRGEKLFFGSGTQLSVL.

CDR3 sequence (DNA): TGTGCCAGTAGCTGGGAGCGGCAGCAGTTCTTC. Residues: CASSWERQQFF. J is TRBJ2-1 and V is TRBV19; D is possibly TRBD2 (5 bases). With 6 bases removed from V and 11 bases from J, the gap between germline ends came to 11 bases. The CDR3 spans 11 residues. Germline CDR1 reads LNHDA; CDR2 reads SQIVND (reference sequence). The variable domain in full, completed from reference TRBV19 and TRBJ2-1, reads DGGITQSPKYLFRKEGQNVTLSCEQNLNHDAMYWYRQDPGQGLRLIYYSQIVNDFQKGDIAEGYSVSREKKESFPLTVTSAQKNPTAFYLCASSWERQQFFGPGTRLTVL.

The V gene is TRBV2, the J gene TRBJ2-1; 7 nucleotides align to TRBD2. The junction had 10 bases not matched to a gene; V was cut back by 5 bases and J by 0 bases. The CDR3 contains 17 residues. Germline V gene lookup returns CDR1 SNHLY and CDR2 FYNNEI. CDR3: CASSPGLVFLSYNEQFF. As DNA, the CDR3 is TGTGCCAGCAGTCCCGGACTAGTCTTCCTCTCCTACAATGAGCAGTTCTTC.

V gene TRBV29-1 combines with J gene TRBJ1-5; 7 bases align to TRBD1. Germline-derived CDR1 and CDR2 are SQVTM and ANQGSEA. V was clipped by 8 bases and J by 5 bases; unmatched bases: 6. The CDR3 extends over 12 amino acids. The CDR3: CSKDRVHQPQHF. The DNA of the CDR3 is TGCAGCAAAGACAGGGTTCATCAGCCCCAGCATTTT.

The chain carries TRBV29-1 and TRBJ2-1; D not certain. Germline V gene lookup returns CDR1 SQVTM and CDR2 ANQGSEA. The CDR3 totals 13 residues. Trimming took 1 base from V and 4 from J, leaving 8 bases between them. Written as DNA, the CDR3 is TGCAGCGTTGAAGGCCCAACTTACAATGAGCAGTTCTTC. This sequence encodes CSVEGPTYNEQFF.

A remark on this clone: Relative to the germline gene, one junction end is altered; a read error may explain this. The chain employs TRBV5-6 and TRBJ2-1, with TRBD2 identical over 14 bases. Germline V gene data show CDR1 as SGHDT and CDR2 as YYEEEE. This CDR3 region has 13 residues. CDR3 nucleotides: TGTGCCAGCAGTCTGACTAGCGGGAGGGCCTCGGTCTTC. It translates to CASSLTSGRASVF.

The CDR3 sequence: CASSLVQIQYF. Written as DNA, the CDR3 is TGTGCCAGCAGCTTAGTACAGATTCAGTACTTC. The chain is built from TRBV7-2 and TRBJ2-4; no definite D call. V lost 1 base to trimming and J lost 10 bases, with 5 bases between them. CDR1 and CDR2 from the germline V gene are SGHTA and FQGNSA. The CDR3 consists of 11 residues.

V is TRBV4-3 and J is TRBJ2-1; no clear D gene. The V end lost 4 bases, the J end lost 9 bases, and 13 bases lay between the germline ends. The CDR3 runs 13 residues. CDR1 and CDR2 (germline): LGHNA, YSLEER. The CDR3, as DNA: TGCGCCAGCAGCCCCCAGGCCGAGAGTGAGCAGTTCTTC. It is translated as CASSPQAESEQFF.

This chain connects TRBV3-1 (or the pseudogene TRBV3-2) to TRBJ2-5; D perhaps matches TRBD2 (6 bases). Germline V lookup: CDR1 LGHDT, CDR2 YNNKEL (reference sequence). Trimming took 4 bases from V and 4 from J, leaving 13 bases between them. CDR3 length: 14 residues. The CDR3 DNA reads TGTGCCAGCAGCCTGGGACTGCCGGGAGAGACCCAGTACTTC. Protein: CASSLGLPGETQYF.

The V and J genes are TRBV14 and TRBJ2-7; TRBD2 matches 10 bases. The CDR3 runs to 17 residues. V was pared by 3 bases and J by 0 bases, with 8 bases of the junction left unmatched. The germline V gene has CDR1 SGHDN and CDR2 FVKESK. CDR3 loop: CASSQRLAGLSSYEQYF. CDR3 sequence (DNA): TGTGCCAGCAGCCAGCGACTAGCGGGTTTGAGCTCCTACGAGCAGTACTTC. The full variable domain, with the rest looked up from reference TRBV14 and TRBJ2-7, is EAGVTQFPSHSVIEKGQTVTLRCDPISGHDNLYWYRRVMGKEIKFLLHFVKESKQDESGMPNNRFLAERTGGTYSTLKVQPAELEDSGVYFCASSQRLAGLSSYEQYFGPGTRLTVT.

The chain is built from TRBV4-2 and TRBJ2-6; D is unclear. The CDR3 extends over 16 amino acids. V was clipped by 1 base and J by 1 base, with 8 bases between them. Per germline, CDR1 LGHNA and CDR2 YNFKEQ. The DNA for the CDR3 is TGTGCCAGCAGCCAAGTGGGCGAGTCTGGGGCCAACGTCCTGACTTTC. Protein product: CASSQVGESGANVLTF.

The chain uses TRBV2 and TRBJ2-3; 10 bases agree with TRBD2. This CDR3 has 15 amino acids. J lost 2 bases, V lost 6 bases, and 5 bases had no gene match. Germline V gives CDR1 SNHLY, CDR2 FYNNEI. The CDR3 DNA reads TGTGCCAGCAGCCTTAGCGGGGGGTTCACAGATACGCAGTATTTT. It translates to CASSLSGGFTDTQYF.

This clone was found once. V gene TRBV28 combines with J gene TRBJ2-7, with 9 bases matching TRBD2. V lost 5 bases, J lost 7 bases, and 15 bases stayed unmatched. Germline CDR1 MDHEN, CDR2 SYDVKM. The CDR3 covers 16 residues. CDR3 sequence: CASSRRLAVTSREQYF. The CDR3 DNA follows: TGTGCCAGCAGTCGAAGACTAGCGGTGACTTCGAGGGAGCAGTACTTC.

This chain uses TRBV29-1 with TRBJ2-7; 7 nucleotides line up with TRBD1. The CDR3 runs 13 residues. V dropped 5 bases and J dropped 5; count of bases not matched to a gene: 9. Germline V gene lookup returns CDR1 SQVTM and CDR2 ANQGSEA. The CDR3 nucleotides read TGCAGCGTTCCCGGACAGGCAAAGGACGAGCAGTACTTC. Translation gives CSVPGQAKDEQYF.

The CDR3 sequence: CASSSPHYYEQYF. CDR3 in DNA: TGTGCCAGCAGCTCCCCACATTACTACGAGCAGTACTTC. The chain uses TRBV11-2 and TRBJ2-7, with D uncertain. Germline CDR1 SGHAT, CDR2 FQNNGV. The V gene lost 4 bases and the J gene lost 3 bases, with 10 bases spanning the gap. The CDR3 sequence is 13 residues long.

The CDR3 here is CASSFNSQETQYF. CDR3 coding DNA: TGTGCCAGCAGTTTTAACTCCCAAGAGACCCAGTACTTC. The V and J genes are TRBV28 and TRBJ2-5; the D is unclear. CDR1 and CDR2 from the germline V gene are MDHEN and SYDVKM. V lost 3 bases and J lost 1, with 6 bases in between. The CDR3 covers 13 residues.